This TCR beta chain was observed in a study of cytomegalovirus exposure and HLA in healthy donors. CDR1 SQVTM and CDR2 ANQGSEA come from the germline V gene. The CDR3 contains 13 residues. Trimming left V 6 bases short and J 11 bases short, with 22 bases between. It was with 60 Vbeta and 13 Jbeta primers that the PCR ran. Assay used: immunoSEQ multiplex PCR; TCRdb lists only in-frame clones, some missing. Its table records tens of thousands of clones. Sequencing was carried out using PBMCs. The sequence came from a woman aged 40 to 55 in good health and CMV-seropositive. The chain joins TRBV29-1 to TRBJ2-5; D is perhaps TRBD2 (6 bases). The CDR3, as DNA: TGCAGCGTAGGAGGGGCCAGGGTCGGAGAGCAGTACTTC. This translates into CSVGGARVGEQYF.